This T cell receptor (beta chain) derives from a study of shared clonotypes between healthy human individuals. The repertoire was sequenced with immunoSEQ multiplex PCR; TCRdb's copy has only in-frame clones and lacks some. Among 450,000 to 600,000 clones listed, approximately 79% were seen once. The CDR3 loop spans 14 amino acids. The ends lost 7 bases at V and 3 bases at J; junction bases unmatched: 6. The germline V gene has CDR1 MNHEY and CDR2 SVGAGI. This chain connects TRBV6-5 to TRBJ2-3; 8 bases are shared with TRBD1. The sequenced sample was PBMCs. This receptor was taken from a middle-aged woman in good health. Some clones in this sample may be carry-over from other donors' samples. The CDR3 DNA follows: TGTGCCAGCAACCGAAGACAGGGGACAGATACGCAGTATTTT. It yields the protein CASNRRQGTDTQYF.